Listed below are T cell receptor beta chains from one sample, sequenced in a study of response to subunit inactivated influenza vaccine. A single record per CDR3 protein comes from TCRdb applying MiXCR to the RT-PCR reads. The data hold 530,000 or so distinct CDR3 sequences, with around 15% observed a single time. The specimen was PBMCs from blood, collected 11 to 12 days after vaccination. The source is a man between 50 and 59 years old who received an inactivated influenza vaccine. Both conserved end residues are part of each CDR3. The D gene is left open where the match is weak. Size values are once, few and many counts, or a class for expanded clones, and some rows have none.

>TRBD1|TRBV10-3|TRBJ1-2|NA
TGTGCCATCAGTTCCGCGGGACAGGGGGGCTATGGCTACACCTTC
CAISSAGQGGYGYTF
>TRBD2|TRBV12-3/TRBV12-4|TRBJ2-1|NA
TGTGCCAGCAGTCACGGGAGGATCTCCTACTATGAGCAGTTCTTC
CASSHGRISYYEQFF
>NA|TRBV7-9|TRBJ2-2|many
TGTGCCAGCAGCCCCAGGGACCGGAACACCGGGGAGCTGTTTTTT
CASSPRDRNTGELFF
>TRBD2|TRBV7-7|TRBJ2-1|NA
TGTGCCAGCAGCCCAAGGGCTAGCGGACTCCCCAATGAGCAGTTCTTC
CASSPRASGLPNEQFF
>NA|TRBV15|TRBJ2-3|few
TGTGCCACCAGCAGAGATACGACTCTCCCCCCTCGCACAGATACGCAGTATTTT
CATSRDTTLPPRTDTQYF
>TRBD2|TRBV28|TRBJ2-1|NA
TGTGCCAGCAGTCCGGGACTAGCGGGGGTTCTCTACAATGAGCAGTTCTTC
CASSPGLAGVLYNEQFF
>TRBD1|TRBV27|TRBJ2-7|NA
TGTGCCAGCAGTTACCGCGGACAGGGGACTCACGAGCAGTACTTC
CASSYRGQGTHEQYF
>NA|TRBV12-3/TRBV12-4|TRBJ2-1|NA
TGTGCCAGCAGTTCCGGACAGATCTACAATGAGCAGTTCTTC
CASSSGQIYNEQFF
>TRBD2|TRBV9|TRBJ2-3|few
TGTGCCAGCAGCGTAGCTACCAGGGCGGGAGCGACAGATACGCAGTATTTT
CASSVATRAGATDTQYF
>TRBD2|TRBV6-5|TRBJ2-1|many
TGTGCCAGCAGTTCTCGATTGAACTTAGCGGGAGGGCCGGTTAATGAGCAGTTCTTC
CASSSRLNLAGGPVNEQFF
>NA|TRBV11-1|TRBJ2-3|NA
TGTGCCAGCAGCTTAGGAACCGACGGACTACACACAGATACGCAGTATTTT
CASSLGTDGLHTDTQYF
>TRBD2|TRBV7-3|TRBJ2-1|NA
TGTGCCAGCAGCTTAAATGGGGGCGGGAGGGGTCTCAATGAGCAGTTCTTC
CASSLNGGGRGLNEQFF
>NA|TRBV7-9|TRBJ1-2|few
TGTGCCAGCACCGCAGCCCTGGGACGAGAAGGCTCCTATGGCTACACCTTC
CASTAALGREGSYGYTF
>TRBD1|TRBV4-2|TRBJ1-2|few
TGTGCCAGCAGCCAAGTGGGGACAGCCGACTATGGCTACACCTTC
CASSQVGTADYGYTF
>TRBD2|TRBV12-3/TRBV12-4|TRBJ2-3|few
TGTGCCAGCAGTTCTAGGACTAGATCAGATACGCAGTATTTT
CASSSRTRSDTQYF
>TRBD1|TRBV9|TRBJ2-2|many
TGTGCCAGCAGTCAGGGACAGGTGAACACCGGGGAGCTGTTTTTT
CASSQGQVNTGELFF
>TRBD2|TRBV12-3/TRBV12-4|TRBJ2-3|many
TGTGCCAGCAGTCTAACTAGCGGGGGGCGCACAGATACGCAGTATTTT
CASSLTSGGRTDTQYF
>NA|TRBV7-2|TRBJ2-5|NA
TGTGCCAGCAGCTTAGTGTTCGACAGTCAAGAGACCCAGTACTTC
CASSLVFDSQETQYF
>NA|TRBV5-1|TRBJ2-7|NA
TGCGCCAGCAGCTTGGAAGTAGGGGTGGCCTACGAGCAGTACTTC
CASSLEVGVAYEQYF
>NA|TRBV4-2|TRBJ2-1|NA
TGTGCCAGCAGCCAAAGGACAACGAACAATGAGCAGTTCTTC
CASSQRTTNNEQFF
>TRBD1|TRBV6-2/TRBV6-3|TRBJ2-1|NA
TGTGCCAGCAGTTACTCTATTACAGGGGATGAGCAGTTCTTC
CASSYSITGDEQFF
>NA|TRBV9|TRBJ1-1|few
TGTGCCAGCAGCGTAGTCAGGGTCGAGAACACTGAAGCTTTCTTT
CASSVVRVENTEAFF
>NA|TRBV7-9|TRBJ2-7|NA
TGTGCCAGCAGCGCGCGAGGACGGACCAGCATGGGCGAGCAGTACTTC
CASSARGRTSMGEQYF
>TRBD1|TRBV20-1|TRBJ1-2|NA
TGCAGTGCTAGAGATCCGGACAGGAGATATGGCTACACCTTC
CSARDPDRRYGYTF
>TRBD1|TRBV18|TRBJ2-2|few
TGTGCCAGCTCACTAGGTGGGACAGAGAACACCGGGGAGCTGTTTTTT
CASSLGGTENTGELFF
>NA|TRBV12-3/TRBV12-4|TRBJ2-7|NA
TGTGCCAGCAGTTTTTTCCAGGCAAGCTCCTACGAGCAGTACTTC
CASSFFQASSYEQYF
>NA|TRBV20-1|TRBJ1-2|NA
TGCAGTGCTAGTCCGGGGGTTGATGGCTACACCTTC
CSASPGVDGYTF
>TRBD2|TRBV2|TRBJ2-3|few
TGTGCCAGCAGTTTCGGACTAGCGATAAGCACAGATACGCAGTATTTT
CASSFGLAISTDTQYF
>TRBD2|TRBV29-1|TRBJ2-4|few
TGCAGCGTTAGGATTCGGGGAGGGGAGTGGGCCAAAAACATTCAGTACTTC
CSVRIRGGEWAKNIQYF
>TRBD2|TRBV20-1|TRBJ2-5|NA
TGCAGTGCTAGAGATTTATCGGGAGGGCCGGAGACCCAGTACTTC
CSARDLSGGPETQYF
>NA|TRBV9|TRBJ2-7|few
TGTGCCAGCTCAGGGTCAATAGGCGACGAGCAGTACTTC
CASSGSIGDEQYF
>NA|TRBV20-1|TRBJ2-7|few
TGCAGTGCTGCCCCCTCGCACACTAGGGAGCAGTACTTC
CSAAPSHTREQYF
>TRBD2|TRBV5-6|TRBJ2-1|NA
TGTGCCAGCAGCTACCGGACTAGCGGGAGAAGGAATGAGCAGTTCTTC
CASSYRTSGRRNEQFF
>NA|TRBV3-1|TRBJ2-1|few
TGTGCCAGCAGCCAAGCCAGATATGAGCAGTTCTTC
CASSQARYEQFF
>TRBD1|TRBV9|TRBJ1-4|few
TGTGCCAGCAGCCCCAAAACAGGGGGTGGAGAAAAACTGTTTTTT
CASSPKTGGGEKLFF
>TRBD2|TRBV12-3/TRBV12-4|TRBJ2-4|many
TGTGCCAGCAGAGCGGGATTCATTGCGGGAAACATTCAGTACTTC
CASRAGFIAGNIQYF
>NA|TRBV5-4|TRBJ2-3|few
TGTGCCAGCAGCACACCAACTGGAGATACGCAGTATTTT
CASSTPTGDTQYF
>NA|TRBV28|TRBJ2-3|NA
TGTGCCAGCACCCCAACGGTGGCGTTTCGCACAGATACGCAGTATTTT
CASTPTVAFRTDTQYF
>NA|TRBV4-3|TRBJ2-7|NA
TGCGCCAGCAGCCCGACGAGGGTTGCGTACGAGCAGTACTTC
CASSPTRVAYEQYF
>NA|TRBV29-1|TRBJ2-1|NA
TGCAGCGTTGATCTTTTTGGGTTTGTGCAGTTCTTC
CSVDLFGFVQFF
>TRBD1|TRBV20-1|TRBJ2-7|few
TGCAGTGCTAGAGACCGGGACAGGGATTACGAGCAGTACTTC
CSARDRDRDYEQYF
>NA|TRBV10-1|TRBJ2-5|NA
TGTGCCAGCAGTGAGTCGACGGCACAAGAGACCCAGTACTTC
CASSESTAQETQYF
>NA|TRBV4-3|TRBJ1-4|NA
TGCGCCAGCAGCCAAGTCGGGCAGGCCAATGAAAAACTGTTTTTT
CASSQVGQANEKLFF
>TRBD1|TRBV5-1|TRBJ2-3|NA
TGCGCCAGCAGCGCACAACAGGGGCCGCGTGGAGATACGCAGTATTTT
CASSAQQGPRGDTQYF
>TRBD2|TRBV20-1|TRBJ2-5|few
TGCAGTGCTAGACCACTAGCGGGAGTTGGGACCCAGTACTTC
CSARPLAGVGTQYF
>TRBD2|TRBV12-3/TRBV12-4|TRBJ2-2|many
TGTGCCAGCAGTCCCCTGGCCGGACTAGGCGGGGAGCTGTTTTTT
CASSPLAGLGGELFF